The clone carrying this T cell receptor (beta chain) turned up a few times. Antigen: not known. The source of the sample is a study of T-cell reconstitution after alpha-beta-depleted transplantation in children. Notes on the study in general: Expanded clones from the graft, numbering several hundred, reportedly supplied alpha-beta T cells about two months after transplant. It was newly produced T cells that mostly accounted for T-cell counts and diversity one year after transplant. In some patients, recipient T cells and intrathymic progenitors surviving conditioning explained high day-60 diversity.

The ends were cut back, 8 bases at V and 5 bases at J, with 15 bases in the middle. The V gene's germline CDR1 is SQVTM and CDR2 ANQGSEA. The CDR3 loop spans 12 amino acids. Preparation of the TCRbeta library involved a method that used unique molecular identifiers. TCRdb redid the calling of the PCR reads with MiXCR, one entry per CDR3 protein. The sample has approximately 350,000 distinct CDR3 sequences, 15% to 20% seen once. Sequences were derived from PBMCs, mostly from graft donor cells, sampled 360 days after TCRalphabeta/CD19-depleted stem cell transplant. V gene TRBV29-1 combines with J gene TRBJ2-5; a possible D gene is TRBD1 (6 bases). The receptor's source is a male patient aged 2-15 years who had a stem cell transplant for acute lymphoblastic leukemia, so the T cells may come from the graft donor. Here the CDR3 DNA reads TGCAGCACCCAACAGGGAAGTGAGACCCAGTACTTC. Translating it yields CSTQQGSETQYF.